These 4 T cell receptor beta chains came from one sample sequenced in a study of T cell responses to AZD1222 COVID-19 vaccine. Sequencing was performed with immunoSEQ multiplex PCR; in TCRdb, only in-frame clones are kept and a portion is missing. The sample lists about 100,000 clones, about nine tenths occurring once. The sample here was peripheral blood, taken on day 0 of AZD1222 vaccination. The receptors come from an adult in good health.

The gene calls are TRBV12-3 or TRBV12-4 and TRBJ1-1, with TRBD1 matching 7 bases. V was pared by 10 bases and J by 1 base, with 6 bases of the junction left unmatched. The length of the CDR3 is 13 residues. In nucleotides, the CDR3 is TGTGCCACCAGCGGGACAGAGAACACTGAAGCTTTCTTT. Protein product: CATSGTENTEAFF.

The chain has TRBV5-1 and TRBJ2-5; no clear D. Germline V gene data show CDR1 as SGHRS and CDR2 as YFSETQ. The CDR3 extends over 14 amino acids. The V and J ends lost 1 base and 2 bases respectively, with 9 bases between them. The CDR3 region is CASSLLPAQETQYF. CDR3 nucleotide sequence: TGCGCCAGCAGCTTGTTGCCAGCACAAGAGACCCAGTACTTC.

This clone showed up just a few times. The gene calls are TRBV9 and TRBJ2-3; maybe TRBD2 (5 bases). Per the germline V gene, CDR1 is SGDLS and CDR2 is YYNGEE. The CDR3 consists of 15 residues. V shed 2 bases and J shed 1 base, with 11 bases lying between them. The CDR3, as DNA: TGTGCCAGCAGCGTGTGGTCAGCGGGCACAGATACGCAGTATTTT. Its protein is CASSVWSAGTDTQYF. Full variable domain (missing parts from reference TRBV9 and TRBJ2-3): DSGVTQTPKHLITATGQRVTLRCSPRSGDLSVYWYQQSLDQGLQFLIQYYNGEERAKGNILERFSAQQFPDLHSELNLSSLELGDSALYFCASSVWSAGTDTQYFGPGTRLTVL.

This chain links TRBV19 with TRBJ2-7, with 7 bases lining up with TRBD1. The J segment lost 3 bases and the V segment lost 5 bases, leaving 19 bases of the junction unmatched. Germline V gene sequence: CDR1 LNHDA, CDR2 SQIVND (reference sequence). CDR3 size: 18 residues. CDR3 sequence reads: CASSSSRDSPLTDYEQYF. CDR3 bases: TGTGCCAGTAGTTCCTCCCGGGACAGCCCCTTGACCGACTACGAGCAGTACTTC.